These 20 T cell receptor beta chains were sequenced from one sample in a study of neoadjuvant anti-PD-1 for oral cavity cancer (dated by TCRdb to the early 2020s). The library relied on the immunoSEQ multiplex PCR assay. TCRdb took over this immuneACCESS table, retaining in-frame rearrangements with V and J assigned. Such tables are incomplete; in checked studies, under half of the missing clones stem from an unresolved V gene, and the remainder is unexplained. Within this sample are around 30,000 clones, with approximately 87% of them counted one time only. Roughly 3.6% of the sample is in the top ten clones. Reading the label with the study, this specimen's time point is: before neoadjuvant nivolumab. The sequencing used PBMCs, collected before nivolumab (anti-PD-1) treatment. All receptors come from a person between 40 and 80 years old with oral cavity squamous cell carcinoma.

The J gene is TRBJ2-6, the V gene TRBV28; possible D gene TRBD1, 5 bases. CDR1 MDHEN and CDR2 SYDVKM come from the germline V gene. This CDR3 is built from 16 residues. V lost 4 bases and J 1 base, leaving 11 bases between the germline ends. CDR3 DNA: TGTGCCAGCAGTTGGCCAGGGTCATCTGGGGCCAACGTCCTGACTTTC. Amino acids: CASSWPGSSGANVLTF. Supplemented by reference TRBV28 and TRBJ2-6, the full variable domain reads DVKVTQSSRYLVKRTGEKVFLECVQDMDHENMFWYRQDPGLGLRLIYFSYDVKMKEKGDIPEGYSVSREKKERFSLILESASTNQTSMYLCASSWPGSSGANVLTFGAGSRLTVL.

This clone came up a few times. V usage is TRBV9 and J usage is TRBJ1-1, with D uncertain. The germline V gene encodes CDR1 SGDLS and CDR2 YYNGEE. The V end was cut by 0 bases, the J end by 3 bases, with 15 bases between. The CDR3 spans 16 residues. CDR3 DNA sequence: TGTGCCAGCAGCGTAGCTCCAAGGGTGACGGACACTGAAGCTTTCTTT. This gives the protein CASSVAPRVTDTEAFF.

The chain couples TRBV4-1 to TRBJ2-5; D call uncertain. From germline, CDR1 is MGHRA and CDR2 YSYEKL. The V gene lost 0 bases and the J gene lost 5 bases, with 7 bases spanning the gap. The CDR3 contains 13 residues. The CDR3 sequence: CASSQEFGETQYF. As DNA, the CDR3 is TGCGCCAGCAGCCAAGAATTCGGGGAGACCCAGTACTTC.

J is TRBJ2-1 and V is TRBV4-1; 7 bases match TRBD2. The germline V gene has CDR1 MGHRA and CDR2 YSYEKL. Losses at the gene ends were 1 base for V and 8 bases for J; bases not matched to a gene: 5. The CDR3 length is 14 residues. CDR3 protein: CASSQGLAGYEQFF. For the CDR3, the DNA is TGCGCCAGCAGCCAAGGACTAGCAGGCTATGAGCAGTTCTTC.

The chain links TRBV13 to TRBJ1-1; 8 bases are a match to TRBD1. Germline CDR1 and CDR2: PRHDT and FYEKMQ (reference sequence). Trimming at V came to 5 bases and at J to 0 bases, leaving 11 bases not matched to a gene. This CDR3 spans 17 amino acids. Written as DNA, the CDR3 is TGTGCCAGCAGCCAAGGGTCGGACAGGGTGATGAACACTGAAGCTTTCTTT. Encoded protein: CASSQGSDRVMNTEAFF.

This chain connects TRBV5-8 to TRBJ2-7, with D maybe TRBD1 (6 bases). Trimming left V 5 bases short and J 6 bases short, with 12 bases between. The CDR3 is 12 residues long. CDR1 and CDR2 (germline): SGHTS, YDEGEE. The CDR3 DNA is TGTGCCAGCAGGACAGGTGTGAGCGAGCAGTACTTC. Its protein product is CASRTGVSEQYF.

The genes are TRBV5-6 and TRBJ2-1; 7 nucleotides align to TRBD1. CDR3 length equals 17 residues. V was pared by 5 bases and J by 6 bases, with 17 bases of the junction left unmatched. Looked up from germline, CDR1 is SGHDT and CDR2 is YYEEEE. CDR3 bases: TGTGCCAGCAGTTTACACACAGGGGACCCATTAGGCAATGAGCAGTTCTTC. It is translated as CASSLHTGDPLGNEQFF.

V and J are TRBV6-1 and TRBJ1-3; the D gene is possibly TRBD1 (5 bases). V was clipped by 0 bases and J by 8 bases, with 11 bases between them. This CDR3 contains 14 residues. Germline V gene data show CDR1 as MNHNS and CDR2 as SASEGT. The CDR3 bases are TGTGCCAGCAGTGAAGCGGCCAGGGAAGACACCATATATTTT. Translation: CASSEAAREDTIYF.

This rearrangement joins TRBV5-6 to TRBJ1-1, with TRBD1 identical over 7 bases. The junction had 12 bases not matched to a gene; V was cut back by 4 bases and J by 3 bases. This CDR3 contains 16 residues. Germline V gene sequence: CDR1 SGHDT, CDR2 YYEEEE. The CDR3 nucleotides read TGTGCCAGCAGCCTAGCAGGGGGTTATCTGGACACTGAAGCTTTCTTT. Its protein product is CASSLAGGYLDTEAFF.

The chain is built from TRBV25-1 and TRBJ2-4; D ambiguous. The CDR3 totals 17 residues. V lost 5 bases to trimming and J lost 1 base, with 18 bases between them. Germline V gene lookup returns CDR1 MGHDK and CDR2 SYGVNS. In DNA, the CDR3 is TGTGCCAGCAGTCCGGGCCAGCCCAGCCTGGCCAAAAACATTCAGTACTTC. Encoded protein: CASSPGQPSLAKNIQYF.

The rearrangement links TRBV13 to TRBJ1-4; D is uncertain. Germline values: CDR1 PRHDT, CDR2 FYEKMQ (reference sequence). The CDR3 loop spans 12 amino acids. Trimming cost V 0 bases and J 8 bases, with 4 bases left between them. The CDR3 nucleotides read TGTGCCAGCAGCTTAGGGGGGGAAAAACTGTTTTTT. Amino acids: CASSLGGEKLFF.

V usage is TRBV28 and J usage is TRBJ2-3; either TRBD1 or TRBD2 may fit D (6 bases each). V dropped 4 bases and J dropped 2 bases, with 13 bases sitting between them. This CDR3 region has 15 residues. Germline V CDR1 and CDR2: MDHEN, SYDVKM. The CDR3 region is CASSSRGGPTDTQYF. The DNA of the CDR3 is TGTGCCAGCAGTTCCCGTGGGGGGCCCACAGATACGCAGTATTTT. The full variable domain, with the rest looked up from reference TRBV28 and TRBJ2-3, is DVKVTQSSRYLVKRTGEKVFLECVQDMDHENMFWYRQDPGLGLRLIYFSYDVKMKEKGDIPEGYSVSREKKERFSLILESASTNQTSMYLCASSSRGGPTDTQYFGPGTRLTVL.

The chain uses TRBV7-9 and TRBJ1-6; D call uncertain. The V gene's germline CDR1 is SEHNR and CDR2 FQNEAQ (reference sequence). Trimming removed 5 bases at V and 7 bases at J, with 12 bases between. The CDR3 consists of 14 residues. CDR3 protein: CASSPWEYNSPLHF. The DNA of the CDR3 is TGTGCCAGCAGCCCGTGGGAGTACAATTCACCCCTCCACTTT.

The rearrangement uses TRBV2 and TRBJ2-1; 8 bases map to TRBD2. This CDR3 is 15 amino acids long. CDR1 is SNHLY, CDR2 FYNNEI, per germline. Trimming removed 7 bases from V and 3 bases from J; junction bases left unmatched: 8. CDR3 sequence (DNA): TGTGCCAGCAAGCCGACTAGCGCCTACTACAATGAGCAGTTCTTC. Amino acids: CASKPTSAYYNEQFF.

The V gene is TRBV28, the J gene TRBJ1-6; D unclear. V gave up 2 bases and J gave up 8 bases, with 10 bases separating them. The germline V gene encodes CDR1 MDHEN and CDR2 SYDVKM. The CDR3 is made up of 14 amino acids. CDR3: CASSLDTSYSPLHF. In DNA, the CDR3 is TGTGCCAGCAGTTTAGACACCTCGTATTCACCCCTCCACTTT.

V is TRBV28 and J is TRBJ1-2; D is unclear. Trimming took 7 bases from V and 8 from J, leaving 20 bases between them. This CDR3 is 14 amino acids long. Per the germline V gene, CDR1 is MDHEN and CDR2 is SYDVKM. The CDR3 region has the DNA TGTGCCAGCACGTCGGACGGAAGAAGAGGGGGCTACACCTTC. Translating gives CASTSDGRRGGYTF.

V is TRBV4-1 and J is TRBJ1-4, with a tentative D call TRBD1 (5 bases). Trimming pared 3 bases from V and 6 bases from J, leaving 26 bases between. This CDR3 region has 19 residues. Germline V gene sequence: CDR1 MGHRA, CDR2 YSYEKL. The CDR3 nucleotides read TGCGCCAGCAGCCAGTTAGGCCGGGGTAGCCCGGGGGAGGATGAAAAACTGTTTTTT. Its translation is CASSQLGRGSPGEDEKLFF.

J is TRBJ1-2 and V is TRBV4-3; TRBD1 matches 9 bases. The CDR3 has 14 amino acids. With 4 bases clipped from V and 8 bases from J, the junction kept 8 bases outside the gene matches. The V gene's germline CDR1 is LGHNA and CDR2 YSLEER. The CDR3 DNA follows: TGCGCCAGCAGCCGAGGGGGACAGGGATCCGGCTACACCTTC. Encoded protein: CASSRGGQGSGYTF.

This clone was detected only once. This chain links TRBV27 with TRBJ2-1; no clear D gene. This CDR3 contains 14 residues. The germline V gene encodes CDR1 MNHEY and CDR2 SMNVEV (reference sequence). V lost 5 bases, J lost 4 bases, and 12 bases lay in between. The CDR3 bases are TGTGCCAGCAGTCAATGGGAATCATACAATGAGCAGTTCTTC. Its translation is CASSQWESYNEQFF.

In nucleotides, the CDR3 is TGTGCCAGCAGCTTCCGACAGGGAGAAGAGACCCAGTACTTC. Translated, it gives CASSFRQGEETQYF. This rearrangement joins TRBV7-2 to TRBJ2-5; TRBD1 matches 7 bases. CDR3 length equals 14 residues. The junction had 4 bases not matched to a gene; V was cut back by 3 bases and J by 3 bases. Germline CDR1 and CDR2: SGHTA and FQGNSA. The full variable domain, its missing parts supplied by reference TRBV7-2 and TRBJ2-5, is GAGVSQSPSNKVTEKGKDVELRCDPISGHTALYWYRQSLGQGLEFLIYFQGNSAPDKSGLPSDRFSAERTGGSVSTLTIQRTQQEDSAVYLCASSFRQGEETQYFGPGTRLLVL.